This paragraph reports one TCR beta chain. A read error may produce the germline difference seen at one junction end. This sample was included in a study of CD8 T cells in Susac syndrome. Study information: Active disease was present in about 6 of the sequenced Susac syndrome patients, whereas roughly 8 of them were in remission.

Random hexamers were used to reverse transcribe roughly 0.45 to 1 ug of RNA. TCR beta CDR3 was amplified by immunoSEQ covering 54 Vbeta and 13 Jbeta. TCRdb re-derived calls from the immunoSEQ multiplex PCR reads in MiXCR, one entry per CDR3 protein. Of about 240,000 distinct CDR3 sequences listed, 90% to 96% are singletons. The CDR3 has 13 amino acids. Germline lookup yields CDR1 SGHVS and CDR2 FQNEAQ. What was sequenced was CD4+ T cells from PBMCs. The V call is TRBV7-8, the J call TRBJ2-1, with TRBD2 matching over 10 bases. This TCR was recovered from a human donor with Susac syndrome. For the CDR3, the DNA is TGTGCCAGCAGACTTAGCGGTGCAGCGGGAGGGAGTTTC. This encodes CASRLSGAAGGSF.